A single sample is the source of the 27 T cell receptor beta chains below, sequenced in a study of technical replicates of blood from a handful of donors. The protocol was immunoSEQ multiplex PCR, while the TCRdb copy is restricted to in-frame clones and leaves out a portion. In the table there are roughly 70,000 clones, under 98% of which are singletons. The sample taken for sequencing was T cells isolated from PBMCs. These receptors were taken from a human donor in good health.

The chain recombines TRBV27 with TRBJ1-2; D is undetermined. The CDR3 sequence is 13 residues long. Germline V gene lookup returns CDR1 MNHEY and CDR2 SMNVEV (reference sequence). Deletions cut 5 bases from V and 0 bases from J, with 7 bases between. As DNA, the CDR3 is TGTGCCAGCAGTGGAGGCCCTAACTATGGCTACACCTTC. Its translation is CASSGGPNYGYTF.

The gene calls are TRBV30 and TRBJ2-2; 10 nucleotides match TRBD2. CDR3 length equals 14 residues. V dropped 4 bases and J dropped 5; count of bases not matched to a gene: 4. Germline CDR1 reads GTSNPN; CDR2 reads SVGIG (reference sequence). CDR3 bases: TGTGCCTGGACCTTGACTAGCGGGACCGGGGAGCTGTTTTTT. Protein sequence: CAWTLTSGTGELFF.

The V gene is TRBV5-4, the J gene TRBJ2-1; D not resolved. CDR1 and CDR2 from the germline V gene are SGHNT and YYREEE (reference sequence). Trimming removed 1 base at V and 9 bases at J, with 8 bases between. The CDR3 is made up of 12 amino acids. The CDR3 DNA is TGTGCCAGCAGCTTGAGGCCGGGTGAGCAGTTCTTC. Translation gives CASSLRPGEQFF.

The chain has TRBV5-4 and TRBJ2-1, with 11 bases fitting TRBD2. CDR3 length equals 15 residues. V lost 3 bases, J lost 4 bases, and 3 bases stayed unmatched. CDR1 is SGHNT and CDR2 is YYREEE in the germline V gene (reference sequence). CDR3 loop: CASSSGLAAYNEQFF. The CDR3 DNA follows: TGTGCCAGCAGCTCGGGACTAGCGGCGTACAATGAGCAGTTCTTC.

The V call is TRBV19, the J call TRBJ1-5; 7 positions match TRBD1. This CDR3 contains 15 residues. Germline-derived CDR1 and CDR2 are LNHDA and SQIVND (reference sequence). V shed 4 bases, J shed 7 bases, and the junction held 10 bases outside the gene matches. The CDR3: CASSKGDRERQPQHF. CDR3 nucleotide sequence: TGTGCCAGTAGTAAGGGAGACAGGGAACGACAGCCCCAGCATTTT.

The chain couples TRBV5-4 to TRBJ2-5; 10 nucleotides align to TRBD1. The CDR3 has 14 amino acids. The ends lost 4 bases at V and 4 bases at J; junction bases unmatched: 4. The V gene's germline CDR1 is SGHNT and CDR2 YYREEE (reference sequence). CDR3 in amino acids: CASSGTGDVETQYF. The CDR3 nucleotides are TGTGCCAGCAGCGGGACAGGGGATGTAGAGACCCAGTACTTC.

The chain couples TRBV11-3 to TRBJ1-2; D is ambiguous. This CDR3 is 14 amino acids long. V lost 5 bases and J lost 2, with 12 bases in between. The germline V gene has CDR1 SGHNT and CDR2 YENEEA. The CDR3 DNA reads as TGTGCCAGCAGCCAAAGGACGGGAAACTATGGCTACACCTTC. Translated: CASSQRTGNYGYTF.

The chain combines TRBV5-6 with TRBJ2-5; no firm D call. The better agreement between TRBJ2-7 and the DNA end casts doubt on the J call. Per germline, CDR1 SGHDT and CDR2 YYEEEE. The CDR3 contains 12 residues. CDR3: CASSLDTYEQYF. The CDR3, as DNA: TGTGCCAGCAGCTTGGATACCTACGAGCAGTACTTC.

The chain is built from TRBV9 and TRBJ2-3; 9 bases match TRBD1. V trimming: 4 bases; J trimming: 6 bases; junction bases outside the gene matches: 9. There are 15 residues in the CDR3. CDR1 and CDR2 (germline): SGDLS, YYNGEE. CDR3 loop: CASSYSRTGDDTQYF. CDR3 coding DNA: TGTGCCAGCAGCTATAGTAGGACAGGGGACGATACGCAGTATTTT. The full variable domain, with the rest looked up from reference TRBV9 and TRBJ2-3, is DSGVTQTPKHLITATGQRVTLRCSPRSGDLSVYWYQQSLDQGLQFLIQYYNGEERAKGNILERFSAQQFPDLHSELNLSSLELGDSALYFCASSYSRTGDDTQYFGPGTRLTVL.

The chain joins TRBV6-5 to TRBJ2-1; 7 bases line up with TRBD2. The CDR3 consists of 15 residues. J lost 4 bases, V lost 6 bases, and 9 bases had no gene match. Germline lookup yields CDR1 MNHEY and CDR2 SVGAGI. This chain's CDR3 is CASRARLAVYNEQFF. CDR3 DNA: TGTGCCAGCAGAGCGAGGCTAGCGGTTTACAATGAGCAGTTCTTC.

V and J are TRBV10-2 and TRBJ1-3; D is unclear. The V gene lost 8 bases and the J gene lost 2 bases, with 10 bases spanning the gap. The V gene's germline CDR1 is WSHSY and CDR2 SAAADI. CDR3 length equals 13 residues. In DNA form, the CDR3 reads TGCGCCAGCGACAAGGGAGCTGGAAACACCATATATTTT. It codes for CASDKGAGNTIYF.

CDR3 sequence (DNA): TGTGCCAGCCTGGGACTAGATCAAGAGACCCAGTACTTC. Residues: CASLGLDQETQYF. The genes are TRBV6-5 and TRBJ2-5, with 8 bases identical to TRBD2. Germline trimming cut 8 bases from V and 2 bases from J; bases unmatched to any gene: 4. CDR1 and CDR2 (germline): MNHEY, SVGAGI. The CDR3 runs 13 residues.

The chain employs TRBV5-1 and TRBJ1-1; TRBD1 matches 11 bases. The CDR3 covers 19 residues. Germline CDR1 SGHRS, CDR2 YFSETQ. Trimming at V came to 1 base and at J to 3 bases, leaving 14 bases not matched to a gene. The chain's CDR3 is CASSLKLPRTGGADTEAFF. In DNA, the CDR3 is TGCGCCAGCAGCTTGAAACTCCCGCGGACAGGGGGCGCTGACACTGAAGCTTTCTTT.

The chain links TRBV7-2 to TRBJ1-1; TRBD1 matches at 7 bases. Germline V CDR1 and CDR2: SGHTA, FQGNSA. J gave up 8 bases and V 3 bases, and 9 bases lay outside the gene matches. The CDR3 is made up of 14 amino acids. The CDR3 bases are TGTGCCAGCAGCTTTCGGGACAGCGTAACCGAAGCTTTCTTT. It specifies CASSFRDSVTEAFF.

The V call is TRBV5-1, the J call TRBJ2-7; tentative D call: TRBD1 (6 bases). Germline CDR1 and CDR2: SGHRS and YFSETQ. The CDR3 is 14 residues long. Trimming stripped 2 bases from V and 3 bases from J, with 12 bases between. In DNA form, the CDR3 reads TGCGCCAGCAGCTTACAGGGAAGGGACTACGAGCAGTACTTC. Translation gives CASSLQGRDYEQYF. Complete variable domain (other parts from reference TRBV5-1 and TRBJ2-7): KAGVTQTPRYLIKTRGQQVTLSCSPISGHRSVSWYQQTPGQGLQFLFEYFSETQRNKGNFPGRFSGRQFSNSRSEMNVSTLELGDSALYLCASSLQGRDYEQYFGPGTRLTVT.

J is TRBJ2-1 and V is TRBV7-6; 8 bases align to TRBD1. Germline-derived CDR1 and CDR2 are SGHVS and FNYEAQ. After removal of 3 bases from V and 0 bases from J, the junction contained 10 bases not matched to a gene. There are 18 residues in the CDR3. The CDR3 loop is CASSFTLWTGHSYNEQFF. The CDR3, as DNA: TGTGCCAGCAGCTTTACCCTATGGACAGGGCACTCCTACAATGAGCAGTTCTTC. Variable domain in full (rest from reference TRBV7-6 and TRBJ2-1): GAGVSQSPRYKVTKRGQDVALRCDPISGHVSLYWYRQALGQGPEFLTYFNYEAQQDKSGLPNDRFSAERPEGSISTLTIQRTEQRDSAMYRCASSFTLWTGHSYNEQFFGPGTRLTVL.

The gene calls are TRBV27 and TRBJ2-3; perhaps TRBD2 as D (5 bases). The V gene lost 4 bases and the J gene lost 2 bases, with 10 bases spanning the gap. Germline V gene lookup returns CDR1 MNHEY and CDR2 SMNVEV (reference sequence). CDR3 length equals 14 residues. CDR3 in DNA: TGTGCCAGCAGTTCGAGCGGATACACAGATACGCAGTATTTT. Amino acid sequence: CASSSSGYTDTQYF.

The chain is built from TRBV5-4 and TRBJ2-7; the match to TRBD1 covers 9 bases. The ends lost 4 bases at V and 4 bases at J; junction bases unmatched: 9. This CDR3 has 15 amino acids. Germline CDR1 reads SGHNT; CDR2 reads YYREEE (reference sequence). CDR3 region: CASSGGQGTFYEQYF. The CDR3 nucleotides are TGTGCCAGCAGCGGCGGACAGGGGACCTTTTACGAGCAGTACTTC.

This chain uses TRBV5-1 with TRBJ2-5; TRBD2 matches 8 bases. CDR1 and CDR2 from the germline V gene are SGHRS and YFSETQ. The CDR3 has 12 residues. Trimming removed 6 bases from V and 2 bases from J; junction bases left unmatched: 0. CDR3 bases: TGCGCCAGCACTAGCGGGCAAGAGACCCAGTACTTC. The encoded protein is CASTSGQETQYF.

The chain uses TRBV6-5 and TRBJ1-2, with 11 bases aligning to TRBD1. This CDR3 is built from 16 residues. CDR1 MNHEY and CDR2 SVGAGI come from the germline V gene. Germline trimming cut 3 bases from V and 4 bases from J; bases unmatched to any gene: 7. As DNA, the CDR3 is TGTGCCAGCAGTTATTTAGGACAGGGGGCTGCCTATGGCTACACCTTC. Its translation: CASSYLGQGAAYGYTF.

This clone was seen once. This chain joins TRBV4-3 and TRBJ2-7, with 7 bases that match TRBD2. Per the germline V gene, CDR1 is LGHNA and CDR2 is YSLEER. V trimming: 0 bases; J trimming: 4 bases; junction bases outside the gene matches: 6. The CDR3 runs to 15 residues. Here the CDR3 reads CASSQDLAELYEQYF. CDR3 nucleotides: TGCGCCAGCAGCCAAGATCTAGCGGAACTTTACGAGCAGTACTTC.

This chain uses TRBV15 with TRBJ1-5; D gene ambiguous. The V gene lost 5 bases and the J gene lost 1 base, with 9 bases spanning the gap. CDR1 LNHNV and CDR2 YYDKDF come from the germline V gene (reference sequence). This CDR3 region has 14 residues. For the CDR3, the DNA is TGTGCCACCAGCGAGGACTACAGCAATCAGCCCCAGCATTTT. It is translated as CATSEDYSNQPQHF. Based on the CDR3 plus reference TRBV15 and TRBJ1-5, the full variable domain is DAMVIQNPRYQVTQFGKPVTLSCSQTLNHNVMYWYQQKSSQAPKLLFHYYDKDFNNEADTPDNFQSRRPNTSFCFLDIRSPGLGDTAMYLCATSEDYSNQPQHFGDGTRLSIL.

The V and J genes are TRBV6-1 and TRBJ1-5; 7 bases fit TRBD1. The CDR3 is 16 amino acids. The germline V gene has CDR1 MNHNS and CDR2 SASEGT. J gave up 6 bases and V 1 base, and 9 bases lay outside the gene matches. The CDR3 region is CASSEGGQLSFQPQHF. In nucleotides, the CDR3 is TGTGCCAGCAGTGAAGGGGGACAGCTTTCTTTTCAGCCCCAGCATTTT.

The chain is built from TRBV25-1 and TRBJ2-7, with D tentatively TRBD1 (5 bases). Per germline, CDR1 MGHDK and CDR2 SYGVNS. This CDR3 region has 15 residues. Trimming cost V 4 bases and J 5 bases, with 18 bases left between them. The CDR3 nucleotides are TGTGCCAGCAGTGGACCAGGGAAAGCTCAGAACGAGCAGTACTTC. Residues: CASSGPGKAQNEQYF.

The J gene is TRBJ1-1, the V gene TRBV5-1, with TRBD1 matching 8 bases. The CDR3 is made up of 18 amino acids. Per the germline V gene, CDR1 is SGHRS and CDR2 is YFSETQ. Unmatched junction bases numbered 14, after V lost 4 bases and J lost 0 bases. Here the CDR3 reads CASSSLLAGGSMNTEAFF. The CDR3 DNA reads TGCGCCAGCAGCAGTCTGTTGGCAGGGGGCTCGATGAACACTGAAGCTTTCTTT.

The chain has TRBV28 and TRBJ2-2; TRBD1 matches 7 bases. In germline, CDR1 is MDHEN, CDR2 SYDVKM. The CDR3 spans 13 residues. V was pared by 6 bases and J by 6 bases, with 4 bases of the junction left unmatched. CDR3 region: CASRTGYAGELFF. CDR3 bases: TGTGCCAGCAGGACAGGGTATGCCGGGGAGCTGTTTTTT.

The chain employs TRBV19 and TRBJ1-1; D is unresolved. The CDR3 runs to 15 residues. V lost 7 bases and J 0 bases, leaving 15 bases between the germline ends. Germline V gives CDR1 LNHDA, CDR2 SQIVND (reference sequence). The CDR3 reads CASTPGSNMNTEAFF. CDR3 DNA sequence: TGTGCCAGTACCCCCGGGTCTAACATGAACACTGAAGCTTTCTTT.